The 32 T cell receptor beta chains reported below all come from one sample, sequenced in a study of response to subunit inactivated influenza vaccine. TCRdb ran MiXCR on the RT-PCR reads and lists one entry per CDR3 protein. Counted here are about 310,000 distinct CDR3 sequences, over 20% occurring once; the ten biggest clones make up 10%. The sample here was PBMCs from blood, taken about 19 months after vaccination. The receptors were gathered from a man aged 50 to 69 who received an inactivated influenza vaccine.

This clonotype was counted ten times or more. This chain uses TRBV18 with TRBJ2-1; D may be TRBD1 (6 bases). The CDR3 length is 17 residues. Per the germline V gene, CDR1 is KGHSH and CDR2 is LQKENI. V was cut by 3 bases and J by 5 bases, with 20 bases left in between. CDR3 in DNA: TGTGCCAGCTCACCGCCAATCGAGGACAGCGATCACAATGAGCAGTTCTTC. It encodes CASSPPIEDSDHNEQFF. Based on the CDR3 plus reference TRBV18 and TRBJ2-1, the full variable domain is NAGVMQNPRHLVRRRGQEARLRCSPMKGHSHVYWYRQLPEEGLKFMVYLQKENIIDESGMPKERFSAEFPKEGPSILRIQQVVRGDSAAYFCASSPPIEDSDHNEQFFGPGTRLTVL.

This clonotype was seen a handful of times. CDR3 coding DNA: TGCAGTGCTCGTAGTGGGACTACTGGCACAGATACGCAGTATTTT. This translates into CSARSGTTGTDTQYF. V usage is TRBV20-1 and J usage is TRBJ2-3; 7 nucleotides line up with TRBD2. The CDR3 runs to 15 residues. V lost 5 bases, J lost 1 base, and 9 bases stayed unmatched. Per germline, CDR1 DFQATT and CDR2 SNEGSKA (reference sequence).

There are a few counts of this clonotype. V and J are TRBV12-3 or TRBV12-4 and TRBJ2-6, with D possibly TRBD2 on 6 matching bases. The V gene lost 2 bases and the J gene lost 0 bases, with 17 bases spanning the gap. CDR3 size: 19 residues. The CDR3 spells CASSLWRVFSGSGANVLTF. The CDR3 coding sequence is TGTGCCAGCAGTTTATGGAGGGTTTTCTCGGGCTCTGGGGCCAACGTCCTGACTTTC.

The sample holds many counts of this clonotype. This chain joins TRBV5-5 and TRBJ1-2, with D possibly TRBD1 on 5 matching bases. The germline gives CDR1 SGHKS, CDR2 YYEKEE (reference sequence). The CDR3 spans 16 residues. The germline V and J ends were trimmed by 0 bases and 0 bases, with 12 bases remaining between them. The CDR3 coding sequence is TGTGCCAGCAGCTTGGACGACCGACAGACTAACTATGGCTACACCTTC. Its protein is CASSLDDRQTNYGYTF.

V is TRBV14 and J is TRBJ2-6, with 7 positions matching TRBD1. The CDR3 length is 19 residues. Germline V gives CDR1 SGHDN, CDR2 FVKESK. Trimming at V came to 3 bases and at J to 0 bases, leaving 11 bases not matched to a gene. The CDR3 DNA is TGTGCCAGCAGCCAGGTGGGGACAGTAAAACACTCTGGGGCCAACGTCCTGACTTTC. It yields the protein CASSQVGTVKHSGANVLTF.

The rearrangement joins TRBV6-2 or TRBV6-3 to TRBJ2-3, with TRBD2 matching 15 bases. Trimming took 5 bases from V and 6 from J; bases not matched to a gene: 9. Germline V gives CDR1 MNHEY, CDR2 SVGEGT. CDR3 size: 17 residues. CDR3 residues: CASSDYGTSGRTDTQYF. In nucleotides, the CDR3 is TGTGCCAGCAGTGACTACGGGACTAGCGGGAGGACCGATACGCAGTATTTT.

This clonotype showed up just a few times. This chain joins TRBV19 and TRBJ1-5, with D perhaps matching TRBD1 (5 bases). V was trimmed by 10 bases and J by 2 bases, leaving 15 bases between them. The CDR3 totals 14 residues. Germline assignment: CDR1 LNHDA and CDR2 SQIVND (reference sequence). CDR3 loop: CATRIGVGNQPQHF. The CDR3 coding sequence is TGTGCCACAAGAATAGGGGTTGGCAATCAGCCCCAGCATTTT.

The chain links TRBV12-3 or TRBV12-4 to TRBJ2-5, with D possibly matching TRBD1 (5 bases). The germline V and J ends were trimmed by 6 bases and 5 bases, with 13 bases remaining between them. The CDR3 consists of 13 residues. The CDR3 spells CASSFDSRETQYF. The CDR3 nucleotides are TGTGCCAGCAGCTTCGACAGCAGGGAGACCCAGTACTTC.

This clonotype came up a few times. The gene calls are TRBV12-3 or TRBV12-4 and TRBJ2-5; the match to TRBD2 covers 14 bases. The CDR3 spans 15 residues. V lost 7 bases, J lost 8 bases, and 9 bases stayed unmatched. The CDR3 sequence is CASNLGLAGGRTQYF. The DNA for the CDR3 is TGTGCCAGCAATCTCGGACTAGCGGGAGGACGAACCCAGTACTTC.

The rearrangement uses TRBV5-1 and TRBJ2-6, with TRBD1 matching 10 bases. Germline loops: CDR1 SGHRS, CDR2 YFSETQ. V gave up 4 bases and J gave up 2 bases; unmatched junction bases: 6. The CDR3 totals 17 residues. CDR3 DNA: TGCGCCAGCAGCAAAACCGGGACAGGGGCTGGGGCCAACGTCCTGACTTTC. Amino acid sequence: CASSKTGTGAGANVLTF.

This clonotype has a handful of counts. The chain has TRBV20-1 and TRBJ1-1; D is perhaps TRBD1 (6 bases). This CDR3 is 14 amino acids long. Germline lookup yields CDR1 DFQATT and CDR2 SNEGSKA (reference sequence). Trimming removed 6 bases from V and 5 bases from J, with 19 bases in between. CDR3 coding DNA: TGCAGTGCCCCATCACAGGGTCAGGCGACTGAAGCTTTCTTT. This encodes CSAPSQGQATEAFF.

This clonotype has only a few counts. This rearrangement joins TRBV27 to TRBJ1-2; a weak D match, TRBD1 (6 bases). Deletions cut 6 bases from V and 4 bases from J, with 12 bases between. Germline V gene lookup returns CDR1 MNHEY and CDR2 SMNVEV (reference sequence). The CDR3 loop spans 13 amino acids. The CDR3 loop reads CASSDRPSYGYTF. DNA of the CDR3: TGTGCCAGCAGCGACAGGCCCTCCTATGGCTACACCTTC.

The V and J genes are TRBV7-8 and TRBJ1-1, with 8 bases matching TRBD1. The trim removed 1 base at V and 4 bases at J, leaving 5 bases unmatched. The CDR3 sequence is 15 residues long. Germline CDR1 and CDR2: SGHVS and FQNEAQ. The CDR3 DNA follows: TGTGCCAGCAGCTTAGGCCGGACAGGGCCCACTGAAGCTTTCTTT. Translating gives CASSLGRTGPTEAFF.

V gene TRBV29-1 combines with J gene TRBJ1-2; 7 bases fit TRBD1. The V segment lost 2 bases and the J segment 3 bases; nucleotides outside the gene matches: 0. The CDR3 is made up of 12 amino acids. Germline assignment: CDR1 SQVTM and CDR2 ANQGSEA. In DNA form, the CDR3 reads TGCAGCGTTGAACAGGGGGACTATGGCTACACCTTC. Amino acid sequence: CSVEQGDYGYTF.

The sample holds many counts of this clonotype. The rearrangement joins TRBV7-2 to TRBJ1-5; maybe TRBD1 (6 bases). The CDR3 contains 14 residues. Looked up from germline, CDR1 is SGHTA and CDR2 is FQGNSA. Trimming shortened V by 5 bases and J by 1 base, and 9 bases separated the two germline ends. CDR3 loop: CASSITGSNQPQHF. The CDR3 DNA follows: TGTGCCAGCAGCATCACAGGGAGCAATCAGCCCCAGCATTTT.

The table lists this clonotype with a few counts. The rearrangement joins TRBV16 to TRBJ1-2; D might be TRBD1 (5 bases). The CDR3 has 18 residues. Trimming left V 4 bases short and J 3 bases short, with 24 bases between. The germline CDR1 and CDR2 sequences are KGHSY and FQNENV. The CDR3 protein is CASSPLMGRGGVDYGYTF. The CDR3 DNA reads as TGTGCCAGCAGCCCGCTAATGGGAAGGGGCGGCGTAGACTATGGCTACACCTTC.

There are a few counts of this clonotype. The chain has TRBV5-1 and TRBJ1-2, with a weak D call TRBD1 (6 bases). Germline V gene lookup returns CDR1 SGHRS and CDR2 YFSETQ. CDR3 length: 14 residues. V lost 6 bases and J 2 bases, leaving 14 bases between the germline ends. This CDR3 reads CASTNDRRNYGYTF. CDR3 in DNA: TGCGCCAGCACAAACGACAGGAGGAACTATGGCTACACCTTC.

Note on this clonotype: The junction and the germline gene differ at one end; a read error may be behind it. This chain connects TRBV5-1 to TRBJ1-5; TRBD1 matches 9 bases. Germline V lookup: CDR1 SGHRS, CDR2 YFSETQ. The CDR3 is 15 amino acids. The DNA for the CDR3 is TGCGCCAGCAGCGACGGGACAGGGAGGGATCAGGCCCAGCATTTT. Translation gives CASSDGTGRDQAQHF.

This clonotype was observed a handful of times. The chain employs TRBV20-1 and TRBJ1-5, with a weak D call TRBD1 (6 bases). This CDR3 region has 14 residues. CDR1 and CDR2 from the germline V gene are DFQATT and SNEGSKA (reference sequence). Trimming pared 6 bases from V and 0 bases from J, leaving 12 bases between. The CDR3 nucleotides read TGCAGTGCCAGGACAGTTTATAGCAATCAGCCCCAGCATTTT. Residues: CSARTVYSNQPQHF.

This clonotype was seen a handful of times. This chain links TRBV12-3 or TRBV12-4 with TRBJ2-5; TRBD2 might be the D (6 bases). This CDR3 spans 14 amino acids. V lost 8 bases and J 4 bases, leaving 17 bases between the germline ends. The CDR3 DNA reads TGTGCCAGCCCGCCCTCGGGGGTTGTAGAGACCCAGTACTTC. Residues: CASPPSGVVETQYF.

This clonotype was seen once. The CDR3 sequence is CAISREVGSPLHF. The CDR3 coding sequence is TGTGCCATCAGTAGGGAAGTTGGTTCACCCCTCCACTTT. The chain joins TRBV10-3 to TRBJ1-6; no clear D. The V gene's germline CDR1 is ENHRY and CDR2 SYGVKD. The CDR3 covers 13 residues. V lost 5 bases to trimming and J lost 9 bases, with 11 bases between them.

In its sample, this clonotype was seen a few times. V gene TRBV12-3 or TRBV12-4 combines with J gene TRBJ2-1; D is unresolved. Trimming cost V 5 bases and J 6 bases, with 8 bases left between them. The CDR3 is 12 amino acids. As DNA, the CDR3 is TGTGCCAGCAGTCAGTCCCTCAATGAGCAGTTCTTC. This encodes CASSQSLNEQFF.

This clonotype was counted many times. This rearrangement joins TRBV15 to TRBJ1-5, with 10 bases that match TRBD1. CDR1 LNHNV and CDR2 YYDKDF come from the germline V gene (reference sequence). Trimming took 3 bases from V and 6 from J; bases not matched to a gene: 2. The CDR3 runs to 14 residues. The DNA of the CDR3 is TGTGCCACCAGCAGGGACAGGGGGATTCAGCCCCAGCATTTT. Translating it yields CATSRDRGIQPQHF. The full variable domain, completed using reference TRBV15 and TRBJ1-5, is DAMVIQNPRYQVTQFGKPVTLSCSQTLNHNVMYWYQQKSSQAPKLLFHYYDKDFNNEADTPDNFQSRRPNTSFCFLDIRSPGLGDTAMYLCATSRDRGIQPQHFGDGTRLSIL.

This clonotype was counted ten times or more. V and J are TRBV10-3 and TRBJ1-6, with D perhaps matching TRBD1 (5 bases). Trimming left V 0 bases short and J 5 bases short, with 5 bases between. Germline V gene sequence: CDR1 ENHRY, CDR2 SYGVKD. There are 14 residues in the CDR3. The CDR3 loop reads CAISESGDNSPLHF. The CDR3, as DNA: TGTGCCATCAGTGAGTCGGGGGATAATTCACCCCTCCACTTT.

This clonotype was picked up one time. J is TRBJ2-1 and V is TRBV25-1, with a weak D call TRBD1 (6 bases). The CDR3 totals 15 residues. In germline, CDR1 is MGHDK, CDR2 SYGVNS. V was cut by 3 bases and J by 3 bases, with 12 bases left in between. The CDR3 reads CASSETRTDYNEQFF. Written as DNA, the CDR3 is TGTGCCAGCAGTGAGACCCGGACAGACTACAATGAGCAGTTCTTC.

Only a few counts were recorded for this clonotype. This chain joins TRBV6-2 or TRBV6-3 and TRBJ2-1; D is possibly TRBD1 or TRBD2 (6 bases each). From germline, CDR1 is MNHEY and CDR2 SVGEGT. This CDR3 has 19 amino acids. V lost 0 bases, J lost 1 base, and 19 bases lay in between. In DNA form, the CDR3 reads TGTGCCAGCAGTTACTCGGTGGCCGACGGGGGCTGGTCCTACAATGAGCAGTTCTTC. This sequence encodes CASSYSVADGGWSYNEQFF.

In its sample, this clonotype was seen a few times. The chain employs TRBV6-5 and TRBJ1-2, with D perhaps matching TRBD1 (5 bases). Germline lookup yields CDR1 MNHEY and CDR2 SVGAGI. CDR3 length equals 16 residues. Trimming pared 2 bases from V and 6 bases from J, leaving 19 bases between. CDR3 DNA: TGTGCCAGCAGTTACGCCCTGGGGTTCCAGGGCGATGGCTACACCTTC. This sequence encodes CASSYALGFQGDGYTF.

The rearrangement uses TRBV15 and TRBJ1-1; D is possibly TRBD1 (5 bases). Germline CDR1 LNHNV, CDR2 YYDKDF (reference sequence). There are 15 residues in the CDR3. Trimming took 0 bases from V and 0 from J, leaving 8 bases between them. The CDR3 spells CATSRDPGMNTEAFF. CDR3 DNA: TGTGCCACCAGCAGAGATCCAGGGATGAACACTGAAGCTTTCTTT.

The V gene is TRBV12-3 or TRBV12-4, the J gene TRBJ1-5; a possible D gene is TRBD1 (6 bases). This CDR3 is built from 17 residues. The germline V and J ends were trimmed by 6 bases and 2 bases, with 20 bases remaining between them. CDR3: CASRANSGGSGNQPQHF. CDR3 in DNA: TGTGCCAGCAGGGCCAATTCGGGGGGCAGTGGCAATCAGCCCCAGCATTTT.

At least ten counts were recorded for this clonotype. The chain has TRBV18 and TRBJ1-1; 10 nucleotides match TRBD1. The junction had 8 bases not matched to a gene; V was cut back by 3 bases and J by 4 bases. Germline values: CDR1 KGHSH, CDR2 LQKENI. The CDR3 sequence is 16 residues long. The CDR3 spells CASSPSTGGIGTEAFF. CDR3 coding DNA: TGTGCCAGCTCACCTTCGACAGGGGGCATTGGCACTGAAGCTTTCTTT. The variable domain in full, with the rest retrieved from reference TRBV18 and TRBJ1-1, is NAGVMQNPRHLVRRRGQEARLRCSPMKGHSHVYWYRQLPEEGLKFMVYLQKENIIDESGMPKERFSAEFPKEGPSILRIQQVVRGDSAAYFCASSPSTGGIGTEAFFGQGTRLTVV.

This chain uses TRBV20-1 with TRBJ1-2; D might be TRBD1 (6 bases). The CDR3 has 15 amino acids. Trimming left V 6 bases short and J 4 bases short, with 21 bases between. CDR1 DFQATT and CDR2 SNEGSKA come from the germline V gene (reference sequence). CDR3 sequence (DNA): TGCAGTGCCATTAAAGACAGGAGCGCTGGCTATGGCTACACCTTC. Protein sequence: CSAIKDRSAGYGYTF.

This sequence joins TRBV11-2 and TRBJ2-3; a possible D gene is TRBD1 (5 bases). The germline V gene encodes CDR1 SGHAT and CDR2 FQNNGV. This CDR3 is built from 17 residues. V lost 2 bases and J 0 bases, leaving 15 bases between the germline ends. The CDR3 sequence is CASSLTSGPLSTDTQYF. The CDR3 nucleotides read TGTGCCAGCAGCTTAACTTCAGGGCCCCTTAGCACAGATACGCAGTATTTT.